These 11 T cell receptor beta chains came from one sample sequenced in a study of T cell repertoires in cytomegalovirus infection. TCRdb itself ran the reads through MiXCR, one entry per CDR3 protein. The table lists about 190,000 distinct CDR3 sequences, about 30% of them singletons. Source material: PBMCs. The receptors stem from a human donor in good health (CMV status not recorded). Some clones in this sample may be carry-over from other donors' samples.

This clonotype showed up many times. The chain employs TRBV7-2 and TRBJ1-5; a possible D gene is TRBD1 (6 bases). This CDR3 has 17 residues. CDR1 is SGHTA and CDR2 is FQGNSA in the germline V gene. V was cut by 5 bases and J by 5 bases, with 22 bases left in between. The CDR3 loop is CASSPEGGGEGHQPQHF. Written as DNA, the CDR3 is TGTGCCAGCAGCCCAGAGGGGGGGGGAGAGGGGCATCAGCCCCAGCATTTT.

A few counts support this clonotype. The rearrangement links TRBV7-6 to TRBJ1-1; D not resolved. CDR3 length: 13 residues. Trimming removed 5 bases at V and 4 bases at J, with 11 bases between. Germline lookup yields CDR1 SGHVS and CDR2 FNYEAQ. The CDR3, as DNA: TGTGCCAGCAGCCCTCGGGAGGGCACTGAAGCTTTCTTT. Protein: CASSPREGTEAFF.

This sequence joins TRBV6-6 and TRBJ2-1; D is unclear. The CDR3 spans 15 residues. V was cut by 6 bases and J by 0 bases, with 12 bases left in between. CDR1 is MNHNY, CDR2 SVGAGI, per germline (reference sequence). The CDR3 nucleotides are TGTGCCAGCAGATACGCGGAGAGCTCCTACAATGAGCAGTTCTTC. The encoded protein is CASRYAESSYNEQFF.

This rearrangement joins TRBV12-3 or TRBV12-4 to TRBJ1-3; tentative D call: TRBD1 (6 bases). Trimming stripped 6 bases from V and 0 bases from J, with 9 bases between. CDR3 length: 14 amino acids. The CDR3 DNA follows: TGTGCCAGCAGCAGGACAGCCTCTGGAAACACCATATATTTT. Protein: CASSRTASGNTIYF.

As to this clonotype: A junction boundary mismatches the germline segment, possibly from a read error. This chain connects TRBV7-2 to TRBJ2-3; D gene unclear. The germline V gene encodes CDR1 SGHTA and CDR2 FQGNSA. The CDR3 is made up of 13 amino acids. The CDR3 loop is CVSSLGSTDTQYF. Here the CDR3 DNA reads TGTGTCAGCAGCTTAGGGAGCACAGATACGCAGTATTTT.

With regard to this clonotype: Sequence at one end of the junction differs from germline and may be a read error. V gene TRBV10-3 combines with J gene TRBJ2-7, with 7 bases lining up with TRBD2. There are 13 residues in the CDR3. Germline V gene sequence: CDR1 ENHRY, CDR2 SYGVKD. Written as DNA, the CDR3 is TGTGGCATCAGTGGGCAGGGAGGGTACGAGCAGTACTTC. Protein sequence: CGISGQGGYEQYF.

This clonotype came up a few times. The genes are TRBV20-1 and TRBJ2-7; 9 nucleotides align to TRBD1. V lost 6 bases and J lost 0; bases outside the gene matches: 6. CDR3 length equals 14 residues. The germline V gene encodes CDR1 DFQATT and CDR2 SNEGSKA (reference sequence). The DNA for the CDR3 is TGCAGTGCAACCGGGACAGGGTCCTCCTACGAGCAGTACTTC. This sequence encodes CSATGTGSSYEQYF.

This clonotype was counted a few times. V and J are TRBV14 and TRBJ1-4; D uncertain. There are 15 residues in the CDR3. The V gene lost 0 bases and the J gene lost 7 bases, with 12 bases spanning the gap. Germline lookup yields CDR1 SGHDN and CDR2 FVKESK. The CDR3 loop reads CASSQDLGLGEKLFF. DNA of the CDR3: TGTGCCAGCAGCCAAGATCTGGGTTTGGGTGAAAAACTGTTTTTT.

The genes are TRBV5-1 and TRBJ2-1; 13 nucleotides agree with TRBD2. This CDR3 region has 14 residues. The V segment lost 4 bases and the J segment 7 bases; nucleotides outside the gene matches: 2. The germline gives CDR1 SGHRS, CDR2 YFSETQ. DNA of the CDR3: TGCGCCAGCAGCGGACTAGCGGGGGATAATGAGCAGTTCTTC. It translates to CASSGLAGDNEQFF. The full variable domain, in which reference TRBV5-1 and TRBJ2-1 provide the parts outside the CDR3, is KAGVTQTPRYLIKTRGQQVTLSCSPISGHRSVSWYQQTPGQGLQFLFEYFSETQRNKGNFPGRFSGRQFSNSRSEMNVSTLELGDSALYLCASSGLAGDNEQFFGPGTRLTVL.

V and J are TRBV12-5 and TRBJ1-1, with D maybe TRBD1 (5 bases). The V and J ends lost 3 bases and 1 base respectively, with 9 bases between them. CDR1 and CDR2 from the germline V gene are LGHNT and FRNRAP. The CDR3 totals 14 residues. The CDR3 loop reads CASGLVGQNTEAFF. The CDR3 DNA is TGTGCTAGTGGTTTAGTCGGACAGAACACTGAAGCTTTCTTT. Based on the CDR3 plus reference TRBV12-5 and TRBJ1-1, the full variable domain is DARVTQTPRHKVTEMGQEVTMRCQPILGHNTVFWYRQTMMQGLELLAYFRNRAPLDDSGMPKDRFSAEMPDATLATLKIQPSEPRDSAVYFCASGLVGQNTEAFFGQGTRLTVV.

The chain links TRBV5-1 to TRBJ2-1; 7 nucleotides match TRBD1. CDR1 is SGHRS and CDR2 is YFSETQ in the germline V gene. Unmatched junction bases numbered 11, after V lost 1 base and J lost 7 bases. The CDR3 has 16 amino acids. CDR3 protein: CASSLRLGDRVNEQFF. CDR3 DNA: TGCGCCAGCAGCTTGAGGCTAGGTGACAGGGTAAATGAGCAGTTCTTC. Variable domain in full (rest from reference TRBV5-1 and TRBJ2-1): KAGVTQTPRYLIKTRGQQVTLSCSPISGHRSVSWYQQTPGQGLQFLFEYFSETQRNKGNFPGRFSGRQFSNSRSEMNVSTLELGDSALYLCASSLRLGDRVNEQFFGPGTRLTVL.